Listed below are T cell receptor beta chains from one sample, sequenced in a study of shared T cell receptors in the human thymus. Generated by immunoSEQ multiplex PCR, the TCRdb table keeps only in-frame clones and is missing some. The sample has hundreds of thousands of clones, around 87% seen once; the top ten hold over 0.008%. The same sample was also studied in work on human thymus T cells.

The sample consisted of thymocytes. The source is a boy younger than two with a congenital heart defect. CDR3s include the opening cysteine and the closing phenylalanine or tryptophan. A D gene is named only where the DNA matches it firmly. Clone size is given for some rows only: seen once, a few or many times, or a class if the clone is expanded.

DNA: TGTGCCAGCAGTTACACCGATGCAGGGGCGACTGAAGCTTTCTTT
CDR3: CASSYTDAGATEAFF
D: -
J: TRBJ1-1
size: -
V: TRBV6-5

DNA: TGTGCCAGCAGCTTAACGGACCGAACAGGGGATAGCAATCAGCCCCAGCATTTT
CDR3: CASSLTDRTGDSNQPQHF
D: TRBD1
J: TRBJ1-5
size: -
V: TRBV7-3

DNA: TGTGCCAGCAGTCCAGGGACTAGCGGGAGCAATGAGCAGTTCTTC
CDR3: CASSPGTSGSNEQFF
D: TRBD2
J: TRBJ2-1
size: few
V: TRBV28

DNA: TGTGCCAGCAGCTTAACCCCCCGGGTGTCACCCCCGACCGGGGAGCTGTTTTTT
CDR3: CASSLTPRVSPPTGELFF
D: -
J: TRBJ2-2
size: -
V: TRBV7-3

DNA: TGTGCCAGCAGTTCCCACTCCTACGAGCAGTACTTC
CDR3: CASSSHSYEQYF
D: -
J: TRBJ2-7
size: -
V: TRBV27

DNA: TGCGCCAGCAGCCAAAGAGGACAGGGGCCCGGGGAGCTGTTTTTT
CDR3: CASSQRGQGPGELFF
D: TRBD1
J: TRBJ2-2
size: -
V: TRBV4-3

DNA: TGTGCCAGCAGCCCACAGAACCGGGACAGGGGTGGCACCGGGGAGCTGTTTTTT
CDR3: CASSPQNRDRGGTGELFF
D: TRBD1
J: TRBJ2-2
size: -
V: TRBV28

DNA: TGTGCCAGCAGCTTAGTAAGTGGGCCGGTCGGTGAGCAGTTCTTC
CDR3: CASSLVSGPVGEQFF
D: -
J: TRBJ2-1
size: -
V: TRBV7-2

DNA: TGTGCCAGCAGCTTGCAGGGAGGCGCGAACACTGAAGCTTTCTTT
CDR3: CASSLQGGANTEAFF
D: -
J: TRBJ1-1
size: -
V: TRBV5-4

DNA: TGTGCCAGCAGTGCTCGACTAGCGGGCAACCTGGGGGAGCAGTACTTC
CDR3: CASSARLAGNLGEQYF
D: TRBD2
J: TRBJ2-7
size: -
V: TRBV25-1

DNA: TGCGCCAGCAGCTCGGCCTTAGCGGGAGGGCCAGAGCAGTTCTTC
CDR3: CASSSALAGGPEQFF
D: TRBD2
J: TRBJ2-1
size: -
V: TRBV5-1

DNA: TGTGCCAGCAGCCAAGGCGTAGGAGTAGCGGAAAACAATGAGCAGTTCTTC
CDR3: CASSQGVGVAENNEQFF
D: -
J: TRBJ2-1
size: -
V: TRBV14

DNA: TGTGCCAGCAGTTTGGTGCCGGGACAGACTGTACAAGAGACCCAGTACTTC
CDR3: CASSLVPGQTVQETQYF
D: TRBD1
J: TRBJ2-5
size: -
V: TRBV28

DNA: TGTGCCAGCAGTCAACCGTCCAGGACTAGCGAGAAAAACATTCAGTACTTC
CDR3: CASSQPSRTSEKNIQYF
D: TRBD2
J: TRBJ2-4
size: -
V: TRBV28

DNA: TGTGCCAGCAGCGTAGGACTAGCGGGAGGATTCGGGGTCTACGAGCAGTACTTC
CDR3: CASSVGLAGGFGVYEQYF
D: TRBD2
J: TRBJ2-7
size: -
V: TRBV9

DNA: TGTGCCAGTAGTATTCCCGGGACAGGGTTCGACGAGCAGTACTTC
CDR3: CASSIPGTGFDEQYF
D: TRBD1
J: TRBJ2-7
size: -
V: TRBV19

DNA: TGTGCCAGCAGCTTGGCCGAGGGCAGGGGCCTGAACACTGAAGCTTTCTTT
CDR3: CASSLAEGRGLNTEAFF
D: -
J: TRBJ1-1
size: -
V: TRBV5-4

DNA: TGCGCCAGCAGCCAAGAGATTGTGCGGGGTGATGGAAACACCATATATTTT
CDR3: CASSQEIVRGDGNTIYF
D: -
J: TRBJ1-3
size: once
V: TRBV4-3

DNA: TGCGCCAGCAGCCAAGACCCGCCGGACAGGGGGCAGGTCGGTGGCTACACCTTC
CDR3: CASSQDPPDRGQVGGYTF
D: TRBD1
J: TRBJ1-2
size: few
V: TRBV4-3

DNA: TGCAGCGTTGAAGATAGCCACGCGAAACTAGCGCAGCCACCTCACAATGAGCAGTTCTTC
CDR3: CSVEDSHAKLAQPPHNEQFF
D: TRBD2
J: TRBJ2-1
size: -
V: TRBV29-1

DNA: TGTGCCAGCAGCCATAACCGGGTCGCAACTAATGAAAAACTGTTTTTT
CDR3: CASSHNRVATNEKLFF
D: -
J: TRBJ1-4
size: -
V: TRBV4-2

DNA: TGTGCCAGCAGTGCCGGGGTCTCTGGAAACACCATATATTTT
CDR3: CASSAGVSGNTIYF
D: -
J: TRBJ1-3
size: few
V: TRBV28

DNA: TGTGCCAGTAAGAACAGGGCGGCGGACACCATATATTTT
CDR3: CASKNRAADTIYF
D: -
J: TRBJ1-3
size: -
V: TRBV19

DNA: TGTGCCAGCAGTGACCTAACGGGACTAGCGGGAGAGTGGGAGCAGTACTTC
CDR3: CASSDLTGLAGEWEQYF
D: TRBD2
J: TRBJ2-7
size: -
V: TRBV6-1

DNA: TGTGCCAGCAGCCGAAGAACAGGGAACACTGAAGCTTTCTTT
CDR3: CASSRRTGNTEAFF
D: -
J: TRBJ1-1
size: few
V: TRBV14

DNA: TGTGCCAGCAGCTCCCGGGACAGCTCCGAGCAGTACTTC
CDR3: CASSSRDSSEQYF
D: TRBD1
J: TRBJ2-7
size: once
V: TRBV27

DNA: TGTGCCAGCAGCCAAAGCCCGAGCTCCTACGAGCAGTACTTC
CDR3: CASSQSPSSYEQYF
D: -
J: TRBJ2-7
size: -
V: TRBV14

DNA: TGTGCCTGGAGTGTAGCAGGGACTGAAGCTTTCTTT
CDR3: CAWSVAGTEAFF
D: -
J: TRBJ1-1
size: -
V: TRBV30

DNA: TGCGCCAGCAGCCTCTCGGGAGGCCCTAAGGAAACTGAAGCTTTCTTT
CDR3: CASSLSGGPKETEAFF
D: -
J: TRBJ1-1
size: -
V: TRBV4-3

DNA: TGCGCCAGCAGCTTGGGCAGGGCCCCCTACGAGCAGTACTTC
CDR3: CASSLGRAPYEQYF
D: -
J: TRBJ2-7
size: -
V: TRBV5-1

DNA: TGTGCCAGCAGGACGGACAGGGGAGGACGGAATGAGCAGTTCTTC
CDR3: CASRTDRGGRNEQFF
D: TRBD1
J: TRBJ2-1
size: -
V: TRBV25-1